Following are 28 T cell receptor beta chains from one sample sequenced in a study of T cell responses to AZD1222 COVID-19 vaccine. Assay: immunoSEQ multiplex PCR; the TCRdb copy retains only in-frame clones and omits some. This table has 80,000 to 90,000 clones, roughly nine tenths appearing once. The sample here was peripheral blood, taken on day 0 of AZD1222 vaccination. Receptors were obtained from an adult in good health.

The rearrangement uses TRBV5-4 and TRBJ1-3, with a possible D match to TRBD1 (5 bases). From germline, CDR1 is SGHNT and CDR2 YYREEE (reference sequence). Trimming shortened V by 5 bases and J by 4 bases, and 16 bases separated the two germline ends. The CDR3 extends over 15 amino acids. CDR3 in amino acids: CASSHGTEIGNTIYF. CDR3 coding DNA: TGTGCCAGCAGTCACGGGACGGAAATCGGAAACACCATATATTTT. The full variable domain, rest sourced from reference TRBV5-4 and TRBJ1-3, is ETGVTQSPTHLIKTRGQQVTLRCSSQSGHNTVSWYQQALGQGPQFIFQYYREEENGRGNFPPRFSGLQFPNYSSELNVNALELDDSALYLCASSHGTEIGNTIYFGEGSWLTVV.

The V call is TRBV12-3 or TRBV12-4, the J call TRBJ2-7; D remains unclear. The CDR3 has 12 amino acids. The germline V and J ends were trimmed by 5 bases and 1 base, with 6 bases remaining between them. CDR3 bases: TGTGCCAGCAGTGCCGATTCCTACGAGCAGTACTTC. Translating it yields CASSADSYEQYF.

This sequence joins TRBV12-3 or TRBV12-4 and TRBJ2-7; D possibly corresponds to TRBD1 (5 bases). The CDR3 totals 12 residues. Trimming took 8 bases from V and 3 from J, leaving 11 bases between them. This CDR3 is CASGRDSYEQYF. The DNA for the CDR3 is TGTGCCAGCGGAAGAGACAGCTACGAGCAGTACTTC.

V usage is TRBV5-1 and J usage is TRBJ2-7; 7 bases line up with TRBD1. CDR1 SGHRS and CDR2 YFSETQ come from the germline V gene. This CDR3 has 14 amino acids. V shed 0 bases, J shed 6 bases, and the junction held 6 bases outside the gene matches. DNA for the CDR3: TGCGCCAGCAGCTTGGGCCAGGGGGTGGGCGAGCAGTACTTC. Protein sequence: CASSLGQGVGEQYF.

V gene TRBV7-9 combines with J gene TRBJ2-5; D is unresolved. In germline, CDR1 is SEHNR, CDR2 FQNEAQ (reference sequence). This CDR3 has 12 amino acids. The V end was cut by 1 base, the J end by 7 bases, with 7 bases between. The CDR3 nucleotides read TGTGCCAGCAGCTTAGATGATGGGACCCAGTACTTC. Protein: CASSLDDGTQYF.

This chain joins TRBV5-1 and TRBJ2-7; D is undetermined. Between the trimmed V and J ends, which lost 0 bases and 2 bases, there was a span of 3 bases. Looked up from germline, CDR1 is SGHRS and CDR2 is YFSETQ. The CDR3 spans 12 residues. CDR3 nucleotide sequence: TGCGCCAGCAGCTTGGATACCTACGAGCAGTACTTC. This gives the protein CASSLDTYEQYF.

This clone was recorded a few times. CDR3 protein: CASSPGFRTDTQYF. CDR3 coding DNA: TGCGCCAGCAGCCCGGGGTTCCGCACAGATACGCAGTATTTT. V is TRBV5-1 and J is TRBJ2-3; perhaps TRBD2 as D (5 bases). This CDR3 is 14 amino acids long. The V gene's germline CDR1 is SGHRS and CDR2 YFSETQ. The V end lost 4 bases, the J end lost 1 base, and 10 bases lay between the germline ends.

This chain joins TRBV9 and TRBJ2-3, with 7 bases fitting TRBD2. This CDR3 has 17 residues. The germline CDR1 and CDR2 sequences are SGDLS and YYNGEE. The junction had 18 bases not matched to a gene; V was cut back by 7 bases and J by 4 bases. The CDR3 sequence: CASSRTSAPPGADTQYF. CDR3 DNA sequence: TGTGCCAGCTCGCGCACTAGCGCACCCCCGGGCGCAGATACGCAGTATTTT.

This clone was found once. The chain combines TRBV10-1 with TRBJ2-5; perhaps TRBD1 as D (6 bases). The V end was cut by 4 bases, the J end by 5 bases, with 14 bases between. The CDR3 runs to 14 residues. Germline-derived CDR1 and CDR2 are WNHNN and SYGVQD (reference sequence). CDR3 DNA sequence: TGCGCCAGCAGTGCTGACAGGCCTTGGGAGACCCAGTACTTC. As protein: CASSADRPWETQYF.

The J gene is TRBJ2-7, the V gene TRBV7-9; no firm D call. Trimming left V 0 bases short and J 1 base short, with 4 bases between. The germline gives CDR1 SEHNR, CDR2 FQNEAQ (reference sequence). The CDR3 contains 13 residues. CDR3 in amino acids: CASSLAGSYEQYF. CDR3 DNA: TGTGCCAGCAGCTTAGCGGGGTCCTACGAGCAGTACTTC.

The chain carries TRBV9 and TRBJ2-2; 8 bases are shared with TRBD2. Germline loops: CDR1 SGDLS, CDR2 YYNGEE. V lost 0 bases to trimming and J lost 5 bases; unmatched junction nucleotides: 9. This CDR3 has 17 amino acids. Written as DNA, the CDR3 is TGTGCCAGCAGCGTAGGGCTAGCGGGCGCGGGGACCGGGGAGCTGTTTTTT. Protein product: CASSVGLAGAGTGELFF.

The chain is built from TRBV7-2 and TRBJ2-3; 7 nucleotides align to TRBD2. Losses at the gene ends were 1 base for V and 3 bases for J; bases not matched to a gene: 10. The CDR3 loop spans 17 amino acids. The germline gives CDR1 SGHTA, CDR2 FQGNSA. The chain's CDR3 is CASSLGFLSGLTDTQYF. In DNA, the CDR3 is TGTGCCAGCAGCTTAGGATTCCTTAGCGGGTTAACAGATACGCAGTATTTT.

This clone was seen a handful of times. The rearrangement joins TRBV11-1 to TRBJ1-2; 7 bases are a match to TRBD1. Germline V gene sequence: CDR1 SGHAT, CDR2 FQDESV (reference sequence). The CDR3 spans 16 residues. V lost 1 base, J lost 2 bases, and 7 bases stayed unmatched. In nucleotides, the CDR3 is TGTGCCAGCAGCTTAGGTTCGACAGGGCTCAACTATGGCTACACCTTC. Its protein is CASSLGSTGLNYGYTF. Full variable domain (remainder filled in from reference TRBV11-1 and TRBJ1-2): EAEVAQSPRYKITEKSQAVAFWCDPISGHATLYWYRQILGQGPELLVQFQDESVVDDSQLPKDRFSAERLKGVDSTLKIQPAELGDSAMYLCASSLGSTGLNYGYTFGSGTRLTVV.

The rearrangement joins TRBV5-1 to TRBJ2-1; D is possibly TRBD2 (6 bases). The CDR3 length is 15 residues. Germline loops: CDR1 SGHRS, CDR2 YFSETQ. The V end lost 1 base, the J end lost 5 bases, and 13 bases lay between the germline ends. CDR3 amino acids: CASSLLFGGNNEQFF. For the CDR3, the DNA is TGCGCCAGCAGCTTGTTGTTCGGCGGGAACAATGAGCAGTTCTTC. Full variable domain (remainder filled in from reference TRBV5-1 and TRBJ2-1): KAGVTQTPRYLIKTRGQQVTLSCSPISGHRSVSWYQQTPGQGLQFLFEYFSETQRNKGNFPGRFSGRQFSNSRSEMNVSTLELGDSALYLCASSLLFGGNNEQFFGPGTRLTVL.

The chain uses TRBV7-2 and TRBJ1-1; possibly TRBD1 for D (5 bases). The CDR3 runs to 11 residues. V was pared by 5 bases and J by 11 bases, with 12 bases between. Germline V gene lookup returns CDR1 SGHTA and CDR2 FQGNSA. The CDR3 DNA reads TGTGCCAGCAGCGAAGACAGAAAGGCTTTCTTT. As protein: CASSEDRKAFF.

The chain joins TRBV2 to TRBJ2-7; possible D gene TRBD2, 7 bases. Germline V CDR1 and CDR2: SNHLY, FYNNEI. V was trimmed by 7 bases and J by 4 bases, leaving 26 bases between them. The CDR3 loop spans 17 amino acids. The DNA for the CDR3 is TGTGCCAGCAACCATAACTTTCGGGAAGGGGGAGGGTACGAGCAGTACTTC. Its translation: CASNHNFREGGGYEQYF. Looking up the rest from reference TRBV2 and TRBJ2-7 gives the full variable domain: EPEVTQTPSHQVTQMGQEVILRCVPISNHLYFYWYRQILGQKVEFLVSFYNNEISEKSEIFDDQFSVERPDGSNFTLKIRSTKLEDSAMYFCASNHNFREGGGYEQYFGPGTRLTVT.

The chain recombines TRBV27 with TRBJ2-1; D remains ambiguous. Germline V gene lookup returns CDR1 MNHEY and CDR2 SMNVEV (reference sequence). Deletions cut 3 bases from V and 6 bases from J, with 15 bases between. The CDR3 length is 15 residues. CDR3 residues: CASSFYQESPNEQFF. The CDR3 DNA is TGTGCCAGCAGTTTCTACCAAGAGAGTCCCAATGAGCAGTTCTTC.

J is TRBJ1-3 and V is TRBV2; D is possibly TRBD1 (6 bases). The germline V gene encodes CDR1 SNHLY and CDR2 FYNNEI. The CDR3 has 14 residues. Trimming shortened V by 6 bases and J by 0 bases, and 9 bases separated the two germline ends. CDR3: CASRTGNSGNTIYF. CDR3 nucleotide sequence: TGTGCCAGCAGGACAGGAAACTCTGGAAACACCATATATTTT.

The J gene is TRBJ2-1, the V gene TRBV19; possibly TRBD2 for D (6 bases). V was shortened by 6 bases and J by 1 base, with 7 bases between the two germline ends. CDR1 LNHDA and CDR2 SQIVND come from the germline V gene (reference sequence). This CDR3 comprises 13 residues. The CDR3 sequence is CASSGRSYNEQFF. In DNA, the CDR3 is TGTGCCAGTAGCGGGAGATCCTACAATGAGCAGTTCTTC.

The rearrangement joins TRBV27 to TRBJ1-1; 12 nucleotides line up with TRBD1. CDR3 size: 16 residues. Germline CDR1 and CDR2: MNHEY and SMNVEV (reference sequence). The V gene end was trimmed by 4 bases and the J gene end by 5 bases; junction bases not matched to a gene: 8. Here the CDR3 reads CASSSPGQGASTEAFF. CDR3 sequence (DNA): TGTGCCAGCAGTTCTCCGGGACAGGGGGCTTCGACTGAAGCTTTCTTT.

This chain's CDR3 is CASSWAEGQYGNTIYF. The CDR3 bases are TGCGCCAGCAGCTGGGCGGAGGGGCAGTATGGAAACACCATATATTTT. The chain employs TRBV5-1 and TRBJ1-3, with D possibly being TRBD1 (5 bases). V was shortened by 3 bases and J by 3 bases, with 16 bases between the two germline ends. The CDR3 runs 16 residues. Germline CDR1 SGHRS, CDR2 YFSETQ.

This clone was seen only a few times. The rearrangement uses TRBV2 and TRBJ2-1; TRBD2 matches at 8 bases. This CDR3 contains 14 residues. Germline CDR1 SNHLY, CDR2 FYNNEI. V dropped 8 bases and J dropped 7; count of bases not matched to a gene: 10. CDR3 sequence (DNA): TGTGCCAGCCGGGGAGTTAGCGGGATTAATGAGCAGTTCTTC. This sequence encodes CASRGVSGINEQFF.

The sample holds one count of this clone. The V call is TRBV5-4, the J call TRBJ1-5; TRBD1 matches at 9 bases. This CDR3 spans 17 amino acids. The germline gives CDR1 SGHNT, CDR2 YYREEE (reference sequence). Trimming at V came to 3 bases and at J to 2 bases, leaving 9 bases not matched to a gene. DNA for the CDR3: TGTGCCAGCAGCTATATTCTCGGGACAGGGTGCAATCAGCCCCAGCATTTT. Translation gives CASSYILGTGCNQPQHF.

V usage is TRBV19 and J usage is TRBJ2-4; D unresolved. V lost 6 bases to trimming and J lost 1 base, with 13 bases between them. Germline V lookup: CDR1 LNHDA, CDR2 SQIVND (reference sequence). The length of the CDR3 is 15 residues. As DNA, the CDR3 is TGTGCCAGTAGAGATAGTGCCGAGGCCAAAAACATTCAGTACTTC. Protein sequence: CASRDSAEAKNIQYF. The whole variable domain, filled in from reference TRBV19 and TRBJ2-4, reads DGGITQSPKYLFRKEGQNVTLSCEQNLNHDAMYWYRQDPGQGLRLIYYSQIVNDFQKGDIAEGYSVSREKKESFPLTVTSAQKNPTAFYLCASRDSAEAKNIQYFGAGTRLSVL.

This chain connects TRBV7-8 to TRBJ1-5; TRBD1 is a possible D gene (6 bases). The CDR3 is 16 residues long. V was trimmed by 2 bases and J by 5 bases, leaving 16 bases between them. Germline V CDR1 and CDR2: SGHVS, FQNEAQ. CDR3 sequence (DNA): TGTGCCAGCAGCTTAAAGGGTGCCACAGGGTATCAGCCCCAGCATTTT. It specifies CASSLKGATGYQPQHF.

The CDR3 sequence: CASSPQGGGPYNEQFF. The DNA of the CDR3 is TGTGCCAGCAGTCCCCAAGGGGGAGGGCCATACAATGAGCAGTTCTTC. The gene calls are TRBV28 and TRBJ2-1, with D possibly TRBD2 on 7 matching bases. Trimming stripped 5 bases from V and 4 bases from J, with 18 bases between. From germline, CDR1 is MDHEN and CDR2 SYDVKM. The CDR3 is 16 amino acids.

V gene TRBV24-1 combines with J gene TRBJ2-7, with TRBD2 matching 12 bases. The CDR3 consists of 16 residues. The germline V gene has CDR1 KGHDR and CDR2 SFDVKD. With 2 bases clipped from V and 4 bases from J, the junction kept 5 bases outside the gene matches. The CDR3 spells CATSDSGLAGSYEQYF. CDR3 nucleotide sequence: TGTGCCACCAGTGATTCCGGACTAGCGGGATCGTACGAGCAGTACTTC.

This rearrangement joins TRBV19 to TRBJ2-6; maybe TRBD2 (6 bases). CDR1 is LNHDA and CDR2 is SQIVND in the germline V gene (reference sequence). The length of the CDR3 is 18 residues. Between the trimmed V and J ends, which lost 4 bases and 2 bases, there was a span of 18 bases. The CDR3 reads CASSRPGGAEAGANVLTF. CDR3 coding DNA: TGTGCCAGTAGTAGACCCGGCGGGGCGGAGGCTGGGGCCAACGTCCTGACTTTC. The full variable domain, its missing parts supplied by reference TRBV19 and TRBJ2-6, is DGGITQSPKYLFRKEGQNVTLSCEQNLNHDAMYWYRQDPGQGLRLIYYSQIVNDFQKGDIAEGYSVSREKKESFPLTVTSAQKNPTAFYLCASSRPGGAEAGANVLTFGAGSRLTVL.